The 3 T cell receptor beta chains below all came from one sample that was sequenced in a study of cytomegalovirus exposure and HLA in healthy donors. 13 Jbeta primers and 60 Vbeta primers were used for the PCR. The assay was immunoSEQ multiplex PCR, and TCRdb's table has in-frame clones only and misses some. The table shows about 200,000 clones, with 75% to 90% occurring only once. The sample comprised PBMCs. These receptors were taken from a woman aged 30 to 39 in good health and CMV-seronegative.

V gene TRBV30 combines with J gene TRBJ2-2; 7 bases line up with TRBD2. Germline lookup yields CDR1 GTSNPN and CDR2 SVGIG (reference sequence). CDR3 length: 14 amino acids. The ends lost 3 bases at V and 5 bases at J; junction bases unmatched: 6. The CDR3 DNA follows: TGTGCCTGGAGGCGGGGAGGGATAACCGGGGAGCTGTTTTTT. Translating gives CAWRRGGITGELFF.

The chain carries TRBV5-4 and TRBJ1-1; TRBD1 is a possible D gene (5 bases). The V end lost 2 bases, the J end lost 6 bases, and 11 bases lay between the germline ends. This CDR3 comprises 13 residues. Germline CDR1 SGHNT, CDR2 YYREEE (reference sequence). The CDR3 bases are TGTGCCAGCAGCTTTCAGGGTAGGGCTGAAGCTTTCTTT. Amino acid sequence: CASSFQGRAEAFF. The full variable domain, completed using reference TRBV5-4 and TRBJ1-1, is ETGVTQSPTHLIKTRGQQVTLRCSSQSGHNTVSWYQQALGQGPQFIFQYYREEENGRGNFPPRFSGLQFPNYSSELNVNALELDDSALYLCASSFQGRAEAFFGQGTRLTVV.

This rearrangement joins TRBV11-2 to TRBJ2-1; perhaps TRBD2 as D (5 bases). V was cut by 1 base and J by 4 bases, with 11 bases left in between. The germline V gene encodes CDR1 SGHAT and CDR2 FQNNGV. This CDR3 is 15 amino acids long. CDR3 sequence (DNA): TGTGCCAGCAGCTTAGTGATACGGGGATACAATGAGCAGTTCTTC. Protein sequence: CASSLVIRGYNEQFF.